This TCR beta chain derives from a study of blood T cell repertoires in COVID-19. Sequencing was performed with immunoSEQ multiplex PCR; in TCRdb, only in-frame clones are kept and a portion is missing. This sample has some 150,000 clones; 85% to 90% occur once, and the top ten carry 5.4%. Between the trimmed V and J ends, which lost 5 bases and 3 bases, there was a span of 14 bases. The CDR3 totals 15 residues. The germline V gene has CDR1 SEHNR and CDR2 FQNEAQ (reference sequence). This TCR derives from a human donor in a cohort sampled during active COVID-19. The sequenced sample was peripheral blood. V and J are TRBV7-9 and TRBJ1-3, with D unresolved. The chain's CDR3 is CASSPTPAGGNTIYF. The CDR3 nucleotides are TGTGCCAGCAGCCCCACCCCTGCGGGTGGAAACACCATATATTTT.